These 8 T cell receptor beta chains came from one sample sequenced in a study of cytomegalovirus exposure and HLA in healthy donors. The PCR made use of 60 Vbeta and 13 Jbeta primers. Method: immunoSEQ multiplex PCR; TCRdb's copy keeps in-frame clones and lacks some. The sample holds around 100,000 clones; around 60% are singletons and the top ten take approximately 3.5%. The sample taken for sequencing was PBMCs. These TCRs come from a woman between 50 and 59 years old in good health and CMV-seronegative.

This clone came up a few times. This chain connects TRBV10-3 to TRBJ2-5; TRBD1 aligns across 8 bases. The CDR3 totals 14 residues. V shed 6 bases and J 5 bases; nucleotides not matched to a gene: 8. Germline values: CDR1 ENHRY, CDR2 SYGVKD. The CDR3 is CAIRGQATGETQYF. The CDR3 DNA reads TGTGCCATCAGGGGACAGGCCACGGGGGAGACCCAGTACTTC.

The J gene is TRBJ1-1, the V gene TRBV7-2, with a weak D call TRBD1 (6 bases). Germline values: CDR1 SGHTA, CDR2 FQGNSA. This CDR3 spans 16 amino acids. Trimming stripped 5 bases from V and 1 base from J, with 17 bases between. CDR3 region: CASSLPSGTPNTEAFF. As DNA, the CDR3 is TGTGCCAGCAGCCTCCCTTCCGGGACACCGAACACTGAAGCTTTCTTT.

The chain carries TRBV5-6 and TRBJ2-7, with TRBD1 matching over 10 bases. CDR3 length: 14 residues. Germline CDR1 SGHDT, CDR2 YYEEEE. The trim removed 3 bases at V and 6 bases at J, leaving 6 bases unmatched. CDR3 residues: CASSWGQGRREQYF. The DNA of the CDR3 is TGTGCCAGCAGCTGGGGACAGGGGAGGCGCGAGCAGTACTTC.

This clone occurred a few times. V gene TRBV27 combines with J gene TRBJ1-2; D call uncertain. This CDR3 is built from 14 residues. Per the germline V gene, CDR1 is MNHEY and CDR2 is SMNVEV (reference sequence). V lost 4 bases and J 0 bases, leaving 9 bases between the germline ends. The CDR3 DNA follows: TGTGCCAGCAGTTCGACACTCACTAACTATGGCTACACCTTC. Translation gives CASSSTLTNYGYTF.

The V call is TRBV6-1, the J call TRBJ2-7; perhaps TRBD2 as D (6 bases). V was cut by 0 bases and J by 0 bases, with 18 bases left in between. Per germline, CDR1 MNHNS and CDR2 SASEGT. This CDR3 has 18 amino acids. CDR3 DNA: TGTGCCAGCAGTGAAGCGCTTCGAACGGGGAGGAGCTCCTACGAGCAGTACTTC. Residues: CASSEALRTGRSSYEQYF.

This chain joins TRBV5-1 and TRBJ2-1; TRBD2 matches 8 bases. Germline V CDR1 and CDR2: SGHRS, YFSETQ. This CDR3 is built from 18 residues. The ends lost 5 bases at V and 4 bases at J; junction bases unmatched: 17. The CDR3 DNA is TGCGCCAGCAGACGCCGGGCAGGGTTGCAGCGGGAGTACAATGAGCAGTTCTTC. This gives the protein CASRRRAGLQREYNEQFF. Based on the CDR3 plus reference TRBV5-1 and TRBJ2-1, the full variable domain is KAGVTQTPRYLIKTRGQQVTLSCSPISGHRSVSWYQQTPGQGLQFLFEYFSETQRNKGNFPGRFSGRQFSNSRSEMNVSTLELGDSALYLCASRRRAGLQREYNEQFFGPGTRLTVL.

This clone appeared a few times. The CDR3 DNA sequence: TGTGCCAGCAGCTTTACCGGCGGGCGCGAGCAGTACTTC. Residues: CASSFTGGREQYF. The rearrangement uses TRBV11-3 and TRBJ2-7, with a tentative D call TRBD2 (5 bases). This CDR3 region has 13 residues. Per the germline V gene, CDR1 is SGHNT and CDR2 is YENEEA. The V end lost 3 bases, the J end lost 6 bases, and 12 bases lay between the germline ends.

This clone was seen a single time. The chain has TRBV10-2 and TRBJ2-7, with D tentatively TRBD1 (5 bases). Germline V gene lookup returns CDR1 WSHSY and CDR2 SAAADI. The CDR3 length is 18 residues. The V end was cut by 0 bases, the J end by 3 bases, with 21 bases between. CDR3 amino acids: CASSESVSRGITHYEQYF. CDR3 DNA sequence: TGCGCCAGCAGTGAGTCCGTTTCTAGGGGCATAACCCACTACGAGCAGTACTTC.